This passage covers 14 T cell receptor beta chains from one sample sequenced in a study of cytomegalovirus exposure and HLA in healthy donors. The PCR contained 60 Vbeta and 13 Jbeta primers. Sequenced by immunoSEQ multiplex PCR; TCRdb stores in-frame clones only, minus some. The data contain 90,000 to 110,000 clones, around 80% of them singletons. The sequenced material came from PBMCs. The receptors here all came from a man in his forties in good health and CMV-seropositive.

The chain has TRBV7-8 and TRBJ2-7, with D tentatively TRBD2 (5 bases). The CDR3 is made up of 16 amino acids. V was trimmed by 1 base and J by 1 base, leaving 14 bases between them. CDR1 and CDR2 from the germline V gene are SGHVS and FQNEAQ. The CDR3: CASSLGGAGGSYEQYF. The DNA for the CDR3 is TGTGCCAGCAGCTTAGGTGGCGCAGGAGGTTCCTACGAGCAGTACTTC. The full variable domain, with the rest looked up from reference TRBV7-8 and TRBJ2-7, is GAGVSQSPRYKVAKRGQDVALRCDPISGHVSLFWYQQALGQGPEFLTYFQNEAQLDKSGLPSDRFFAERPEGSVSTLKIQRTQQEDSAVYLCASSLGGAGGSYEQYFGPGTRLTVT.

This clone has only a few counts. This chain joins TRBV7-9 and TRBJ2-7; 9 bases map to TRBD2. There are 16 residues in the CDR3. Germline CDR1 SEHNR, CDR2 FQNEAQ (reference sequence). The V gene end was trimmed by 5 bases and the J gene end by 2 bases; junction bases not matched to a gene: 10. The CDR3 sequence is CASSKTASGKAYEQYF. The CDR3 DNA reads TGTGCCAGCAGCAAGACCGCTAGCGGGAAAGCCTACGAGCAGTACTTC.

The genes are TRBV28 and TRBJ1-2; 12 bases are a match to TRBD1. The CDR3 has 13 residues. V dropped 4 bases and J dropped 8; count of bases not matched to a gene: 2. The germline CDR1 and CDR2 sequences are MDHEN and SYDVKM. The CDR3 spells CASSWDRGRGYTF. The CDR3 coding sequence is TGTGCCAGCAGTTGGGACAGGGGGCGCGGCTACACCTTC.

V and J are TRBV4-3 and TRBJ2-3; TRBD1 might be the D (6 bases). V was clipped by 0 bases and J by 0 bases, with 13 bases between them. The CDR3 is made up of 17 amino acids. Germline V gives CDR1 LGHNA, CDR2 YSLEER. CDR3 residues: CASSQDVGAQSTDTQYF. The CDR3 DNA reads TGCGCCAGCAGCCAAGACGTGGGGGCTCAAAGCACAGATACGCAGTATTTT.

As concerns this clone: This sample also contains other DNA sequences that code for the same CDR3. This rearrangement joins TRBV5-1 to TRBJ2-7; 8 bases agree with TRBD2. CDR3 length equals 14 residues. The V gene's germline CDR1 is SGHRS and CDR2 YFSETQ. Trimming removed 5 bases from V and 4 bases from J; junction bases left unmatched: 8. CDR3 sequence reads: CASSPSGSGYEQYF. CDR3 DNA sequence: TGCGCCAGCAGTCCCAGCGGGAGCGGGTACGAGCAGTACTTC.

The J gene is TRBJ2-1, the V gene TRBV7-3, with D possibly matching TRBD2 (7 bases). CDR3 size: 13 residues. CDR1 is SGHTA and CDR2 is FQGTGA in the germline V gene. The ends were cut back, 0 bases at V and 10 bases at J, with 10 bases in the middle. The CDR3 here is CASSLTGGREQFF. DNA for the CDR3: TGTGCCAGCAGCTTAACGGGGGGGCGGGAGCAGTTCTTC. The full variable domain, completed using reference TRBV7-3 and TRBJ2-1, is GAGVSQTPSNKVTEKGKYVELRCDPISGHTALYWYRQSLGQGPEFLIYFQGTGAADDSGLPNDRFFAVRPEGSVSTLKIQRTERGDSAVYLCASSLTGGREQFFGPGTRLTVL.

The chain links TRBV28 to TRBJ2-7; 8 positions match TRBD2. CDR1 MDHEN and CDR2 SYDVKM come from the germline V gene. V shed 7 bases, J shed 3 bases, and the junction held 14 bases outside the gene matches. The CDR3 totals 16 residues. For the CDR3, the DNA is TGTGCCAGCACCCCGTGGGGAACTAGCGGTTTCTACGAGCAGTACTTC. Its protein is CASTPWGTSGFYEQYF.

The chain couples TRBV6-1 to TRBJ1-4, with 9 bases lining up with TRBD1. The V gene end was trimmed by 7 bases and the J gene end by 8 bases; junction bases not matched to a gene: 8. CDR3 length: 14 amino acids. The germline gives CDR1 MNHNS, CDR2 SASEGT. CDR3 nucleotide sequence: TGTGCCAGCATGATGACAGGGGGTCGGGAAAAACTGTTTTTT. It translates to CASMMTGGREKLFF.

This clone appeared a few times. The genes are TRBV2 and TRBJ1-1; a weak D match, TRBD1 (6 bases). The CDR3 is 13 residues long. Trimming left V 5 bases short and J 4 bases short, with 11 bases between. Looked up from germline, CDR1 is SNHLY and CDR2 is FYNNEI. CDR3 protein: CASSLTGVTEAFF. Here the CDR3 DNA reads TGTGCCAGCAGTCTGACAGGAGTCACTGAAGCTTTCTTT.

The chain combines TRBV5-8 with TRBJ1-6; 7 bases fit TRBD1. Germline CDR1 is SGHTS and CDR2 is YDEGEE. The CDR3 totals 13 residues. V gave up 4 bases and J gave up 10 bases; unmatched junction bases: 5. The CDR3 sequence: CASSPGTVSPLHF. CDR3 in DNA: TGTGCCAGCAGCCCTGGGACAGTCTCACCCCTCCACTTT.

This chain links TRBV30 with TRBJ2-3; TRBD2 aligns across 8 bases. The germline V gene has CDR1 GTSNPN and CDR2 SVGIG (reference sequence). CDR3 length: 13 amino acids. J lost 9 bases, V lost 2 bases, and 7 bases had no gene match. DNA of the CDR3: TGTGCCTGGAGTAGTAGCGGGGCGGGAACGCAGTATTTT. Encoded protein: CAWSSSGAGTQYF.

The sample holds one count of this clone. This chain joins TRBV27 and TRBJ2-7; 12 bases are shared with TRBD2. The CDR3 covers 19 residues. With V trimmed by 5 bases and J by 2 bases, 16 bases remained unmatched. The V gene's germline CDR1 is MNHEY and CDR2 SMNVEV (reference sequence). CDR3 loop: CASSPRVASGRASTYEQYF. DNA for the CDR3: TGTGCCAGCAGTCCCCGGGTGGCTAGCGGGAGGGCCTCAACCTACGAGCAGTACTTC.

The chain has TRBV7-2 and TRBJ2-1; maybe TRBD2 (5 bases). The CDR3 has 18 residues. The germline CDR1 and CDR2 sequences are SGHTA and FQGNSA. Trimming removed 1 base at V and 4 bases at J, with 20 bases between. CDR3 sequence: CASSLVAGRTPPYNEQFF. The CDR3 coding sequence is TGTGCCAGCAGCTTAGTAGCCGGTAGGACTCCGCCGTACAATGAGCAGTTCTTC.

The V gene is TRBV19, the J gene TRBJ2-3, with 8 bases fitting TRBD1. The CDR3 sequence is 14 residues long. The ends lost 5 bases at V and 6 bases at J; junction bases unmatched: 7. Germline V gives CDR1 LNHDA, CDR2 SQIVND (reference sequence). As DNA, the CDR3 is TGTGCCAGTAGTTTTGACAGGGGAGTCGATACGCAGTATTTT. Translated, it gives CASSFDRGVDTQYF.